A single sample is the source of the 15 T cell receptor beta chains below, sequenced in a study. In TCRdb, the 5' RACE reads were re-called with MiXCR into one record per CDR3 protein. Among just under 65,000 distinct CDR3 sequences, 20% to 25% were seen once, and the ten largest hold about 3%. Material for sequencing was memory CD4+ T cells sorted from a lymph node. The subset denotes: memory CD4+ T cells, CD4+CD45RO+CD25-. Receptors were obtained from a female donor with breast cancer.

This clonotype was found a few times. V is TRBV6-7 and J is TRBJ2-1; 8 bases match TRBD2. TRBV6-7 is an ORF, and what it does is uncertain. CDR3 length equals 17 residues. V lost 5 bases, J lost 2 bases, and 11 bases stayed unmatched. In DNA, the CDR3 is TGTGCCAGCAGTACCACCTTAGCGGGACCCACCTACAATGAGCAGTTCTTC. This sequence encodes CASSTTLAGPTYNEQFF.

This clonotype appeared a few times. The J gene is TRBJ1-5, the V gene TRBV9, with TRBD1 as a possible D gene (6 bases). The V and J ends lost 4 bases and 7 bases respectively, with 15 bases between them. Per germline, CDR1 SGDLS and CDR2 YYNGEE. CDR3 length: 14 residues. The CDR3 is CASSPREGGQPQHF. The DNA for the CDR3 is TGTGCCAGCAGCCCCAGAGAGGGGGGACAGCCCCAGCATTTT. The variable domain in full, with the rest retrieved from reference TRBV9 and TRBJ1-5, is DSGVTQTPKHLITATGQRVTLRCSPRSGDLSVYWYQQSLDQGLQFLIQYYNGEERAKGNILERFSAQQFPDLHSELNLSSLELGDSALYFCASSPREGGQPQHFGDGTRLSIL.

The V call is TRBV18, the J call TRBJ2-1, with 8 positions matching TRBD1. The ends lost 3 bases at V and 5 bases at J; junction bases unmatched: 12. This CDR3 spans 17 amino acids. CDR1 is KGHSH, CDR2 LQKENI, per germline. CDR3 residues: CASSPNPSGGGHNEQFF. CDR3 nucleotide sequence: TGTGCCAGCTCACCCAATCCTTCAGGGGGCGGGCACAATGAGCAGTTCTTC.

This clonotype has only a few counts. V is TRBV4-3 and J is TRBJ2-7, with unresolved D. Germline CDR1 reads LGHNA; CDR2 reads YSLEER. The CDR3 has 15 amino acids. Trimming left V 1 base short and J 2 bases short, with 12 bases between. The CDR3 reads CASSQVIGSTYEQYF. Written as DNA, the CDR3 is TGCGCCAGCAGCCAAGTGATCGGGTCTACCTACGAGCAGTACTTC.

This clonotype was detected only a few times. One end of the junction does not line up with germline, which may come from a read error. The chain joins TRBV7-3 to TRBJ1-2; D remains ambiguous. CDR1 and CDR2 (germline): SGHTA, FQGTGA. The CDR3 length is 13 residues. DNA of the CDR3: TGTGCCAGCGGCTTTTCCCCAGGCTATGGCTACACCTTC. Translated: CASGFSPGYGYTF.

This clonotype was observed a single time. One junction end does not reproduce the germline sequence, and a read error may be involved. V and J are TRBV12-3 or TRBV12-4 and TRBJ2-2; 9 nucleotides agree with TRBD1. The CDR3 length is 14 residues. CDR3 sequence reads: CASSEQGAGGELVF. Here the CDR3 DNA reads TGTGCCAGCAGTGAACAGGGGGCCGGCGGGGAGCTGGTTTTT.

This clonotype appeared a few times. This chain joins TRBV5-4 and TRBJ1-1; 8 nucleotides align to TRBD1. The CDR3 has 15 residues. CDR1 is SGHNT and CDR2 is YYREEE in the germline V gene (reference sequence). Trimming removed 5 bases from V and 0 bases from J; junction bases left unmatched: 6. The CDR3 region has the DNA TGTGCCAGCAGACCTGCGGACAGGGTGAACACTGAAGCTTTCTTT. Its protein is CASRPADRVNTEAFF.

The chain combines TRBV7-9 with TRBJ2-7; weak D call: TRBD1 (5 bases). The V gene lost 8 bases and the J gene lost 2 bases, with 13 bases spanning the gap. CDR3 size: 13 residues. Germline V lookup: CDR1 SEHNR, CDR2 FQNEAQ (reference sequence). The CDR3 nucleotides are TGTGCCAGCGGCAGGGATATTCCCTACGAGCAGTACTTC. The encoded protein is CASGRDIPYEQYF.

The chain recombines TRBV4-3 with TRBJ1-1, with D maybe TRBD1 (6 bases). Germline CDR1 is LGHNA and CDR2 is YSLEER. This CDR3 contains 14 residues. V shed 0 bases and J shed 9 bases, with 14 bases lying between them. CDR3 DNA sequence: TGCGCCAGCAGCCAAGATTACGACAGGAGGAAAGCTTTCTTT. This gives the protein CASSQDYDRRKAFF.

The J gene is TRBJ2-7, the V gene TRBV6-5, with D perhaps assigned TRBD1 or TRBD2 (6 bases each). V was clipped by 7 bases and J by 0 bases, with 10 bases between them. This CDR3 region has 13 residues. The V gene's germline CDR1 is MNHEY and CDR2 SVGAGI. The CDR3 here is CASNPGASYEQYF. CDR3 DNA sequence: TGTGCCAGCAATCCGGGGGCCTCCTACGAGCAGTACTTC.

This clonotype was counted at least ten times. The chain links TRBV20-1 to TRBJ2-5; TRBD2 matches 8 bases. Trimming removed 5 bases from V and 2 bases from J; junction bases left unmatched: 10. Germline CDR1 DFQATT, CDR2 SNEGSKA (reference sequence). This CDR3 is 15 amino acids long. The CDR3: CSARTSGPGQETQYF. As DNA, the CDR3 is TGCAGTGCTCGAACTAGCGGACCAGGGCAAGAGACCCAGTACTTC.

This clonotype has just a few counts. The chain carries TRBV5-1 and TRBJ2-3; D gene uncertain. The CDR3 is made up of 14 amino acids. In germline, CDR1 is SGHRS, CDR2 YFSETQ. V was pared by 3 bases and J by 2 bases, with 10 bases between. The CDR3 protein is CASSSLETTDTQYF. The CDR3 nucleotides are TGCGCCAGCAGCTCGCTGGAGACCACAGATACGCAGTATTTT.

This clonotype was picked up a small number of times. The chain carries TRBV7-2 and TRBJ2-7, with 9 bases fitting TRBD1. The V and J ends lost 10 bases and 5 bases, in that order; junction bases with no gene match: 9. Germline V gives CDR1 SGHTA, CDR2 FQGNSA. This CDR3 has 13 amino acids. In DNA, the CDR3 is TGTGCCAACACGGGACAGGGAGGAGACGAGCAGTACTTC. Residues: CANTGQGGDEQYF. Full variable domain (missing parts from reference TRBV7-2 and TRBJ2-7): GAGVSQSPSNKVTEKGKDVELRCDPISGHTALYWYRQSLGQGLEFLIYFQGNSAPDKSGLPSDRFSAERTGGSVSTLTIQRTQQEDSAVYLCANTGQGGDEQYFGPGTRLTVT.

This clonotype was seen a few times. The rearrangement uses TRBV20-1 and TRBJ1-2; 9 bases map to TRBD1. This CDR3 is built from 13 residues. Per germline, CDR1 DFQATT and CDR2 SNEGSKA (reference sequence). V dropped 2 bases and J dropped 7; count of bases not matched to a gene: 5. Here the CDR3 reads CSARPDRGPGYTF. CDR3 coding DNA: TGCAGTGCTAGACCGGACAGGGGCCCTGGCTACACCTTC.

This clonotype was observed at least ten times. The chain carries TRBV9 and TRBJ1-2; no firm D call. V was pared by 4 bases and J by 4 bases, with 11 bases between. This CDR3 is built from 13 residues. Per germline, CDR1 SGDLS and CDR2 YYNGEE. CDR3 in amino acids: CASSRSRIYGYTF. Here the CDR3 DNA reads TGTGCCAGCAGCAGGAGTCGGATCTATGGCTACACCTTC.